Sequencing of this T cell receptor beta chain was carried out in a study of T-cell reconstitution after alpha-beta-depleted transplantation in children listed by TCRdb under 2016. For context, the study as a whole: Using TCR repertoire profiling, the study quantitatively followed how T-cell immune reconstitution unfolded in children after TCRalphabeta/CD19-depleted allogeneic hematopoietic cell transplantation.

Study-wide conclusions, independent of this receptor: Over the following months the frequencies of hyperexpanded clones went down, and after one year T-cell counts and TCRbeta diversity were mostly credited to newly produced T cells. The high TCRbeta diversity at day 60 in some patients was ascribed to recipient T cells and intrathymic progenitors that had survived conditioning. Apparently early alphabetaT-cell count recovery about two months after transplant reportedly relied on only several hundred rapidly expanded clones derived from non-depleted graft cells.

From cysteine to phenylalanine, the CDR3 is 22 amino acids long. Only the CDR3 DNA stays, 66 bases, in frame from base 1. The germline V gene yields SGHRS for CDR1 and YFSETQ for CDR2. V trim: 4 bases; J trim: 4 bases; unmatched bases: 32. This clonotype was observed a few times. Its cognate antigen has yet to be identified. Per-nucleotide qualities are absent, and no much larger clonotype sits a single base away. The method behind the library was PCR. The instrument was an Illumina HiSeq 2500. TCR library preparation used molecular barcoding, with unique molecular identifiers applied to normalize quantification of the TCRbeta repertoire. TCRdb handled the public reads itself, with Q25 trimming in fastp and clone calling in MiXCR, and kept productive beta chains. Rows matching on CDR3 protein sequence are summarized as one entry with the most common DNA and genes. In this sample the table shows a few hundred thousand distinct CDR3 sequences, approximately 30% of which occur a single time. Approximately 33% of the sample lies in the top ten.

This specimen's treatment or condition label, per the study, means: allogeneic hematopoietic cell transplantation with graft depleted of TCRalphabeta T cells and CD19 B cells. The transplant recipients were children given TCRalphabeta/CD19-depleted allogeneic hematopoietic cell grafts. Sequences were derived from PBMCs, sampled before TCRalphabeta/CD19-depleted stem cell transplant. The sequence joins TRBV5-1 to TRBJ2-7; 7 junctional bases match TRBD2. The source is a boy under two years old with Wiskott-Aldrich syndrome, due to receive a stem cell transplant. In nucleotides, the sequence is TGCGCCAGCAGCCTAGTTGTCGCCCTCCCACATACCAACAGACTAGCAAAGTACGAGCAGTACTTC. Its product reads: CASSLVVALPHTNRLAKYEQYF.